Sequencing of this T cell receptor beta chain was carried out in a study of shared clonotypes between healthy human individuals. Only Caucasian adults living in Nashville, Tennessee served as donors. Measured with immunoSEQ multiplex PCR; TCRdb has only the in-frame clones, and not every one. The sample lists fewer than 550,000 clones, about 75% seen once, with around 13% in the top ten. This clone was detected a few times. What it binds is not known. One junction end disagrees with the germline gene, perhaps due to a read error. The CDR3 has 14 residues. The germline gives CDR1 SGHTA, CDR2 FQGNSA. General observations from the study: Blood was the only sampled material, and tissue repertoires likely differ.

Sequencing was performed on PBMCs. The clonotype originates from a woman in her 40s in good health. Some clones in this sample may be carry-over from other donors' samples. The chain links TRBV7-2 to TRBJ2-3; 9 bases agree with TRBD2. CDR3 residues: CASSLAGMTDTQYF. The CDR3 nucleotides are TGTGCCAGCAGCCTAGCGGGAATGACAGATACGCAGTATTTT. The full variable domain, in which reference TRBV7-2 and TRBJ2-3 provide the parts outside the CDR3, is GAGVSQSPSNKVTEKGKDVELRCDPISGHTALYWYRQSLGQGLEFLIYFQGNSAPDKSGLPSDRFSAERTGGSVSTLTIQRTQQEDSAVYLCASSLAGMTDTQYFGPGTRLTVL.